Below, 17 T cell receptor beta chains from the same sample are listed, as sequenced in a study of blood T cell repertoires in COVID-19 (dated by TCRdb to about 2020). The library relied on the immunoSEQ multiplex PCR assay. In TCRdb, the immuneACCESS table is reduced to in-frame sequences with V and J assigned. These tables do not hold every clone; where another copy was compared, an unresolved V gene accounts for under half, and the others remain unexplained. For this sample the table gives hundreds of thousands of clones, of which 70% to 90% were detected only once. The ten largest account for about 6.1% of the sample. Source material: PBMCs or T cells enriched from blood (not recorded which). These receptors were collected from a woman between 40 and 50 years old who had recovered from COVID-19.

This rearrangement joins TRBV7-9 to TRBJ1-1, with D possibly matching TRBD1 (5 bases). V lost 3 bases and J 4 bases, leaving 9 bases between the germline ends. Per the germline V gene, CDR1 is SEHNR and CDR2 is FQNEAQ (reference sequence). This CDR3 is 13 amino acids long. CDR3 region: CASSFQGVTEAFF. The CDR3 DNA sequence: TGTGCCAGCAGCTTTCAAGGGGTCACTGAAGCTTTCTTT.

This chain uses TRBV18 with TRBJ2-5, with D perhaps matching TRBD1 (6 bases). Trimming cost V 1 base and J 1 base, with 10 bases left between them. The CDR3 totals 15 residues. Germline CDR1 and CDR2: KGHSH and LQKENI. The CDR3 DNA follows: TGTGCCAGCTCACCACAACAGGGATCCCAAGAGACCCAGTACTTC. Translated: CASSPQQGSQETQYF. The full variable domain, rest sourced from reference TRBV18 and TRBJ2-5, is NAGVMQNPRHLVRRRGQEARLRCSPMKGHSHVYWYRQLPEEGLKFMVYLQKENIIDESGMPKERFSAEFPKEGPSILRIQQVVRGDSAAYFCASSPQQGSQETQYFGPGTRLLVL.

V usage is TRBV23-1 and J usage is TRBJ1-2; D gene unclear. TRBV23-1 is assigned to the ORF class and has an uncertain function. This CDR3 is built from 16 residues. Trimming removed 3 bases from V and 6 bases from J, with 20 bases in between. CDR3 region: CASSQSSGEGGHGYTF. The CDR3 DNA reads as TGCGCCAGCAGTCAGAGTAGCGGAGAAGGAGGCCATGGCTACACCTTC.

The chain joins TRBV7-2 to TRBJ2-3; possibly TRBD2 for D (6 bases). The CDR3 contains 14 residues. Germline values: CDR1 SGHTA, CDR2 FQGNSA. V was trimmed by 3 bases and J by 6 bases, leaving 13 bases between them. CDR3 amino acids: CASSFAGPSDTQYF. The CDR3, as DNA: TGTGCCAGCAGCTTTGCGGGACCTTCGGATACGCAGTATTTT.

The chain uses TRBV4-1 and TRBJ1-4, with a tentative D call TRBD1 (6 bases). The CDR3 length is 14 residues. Germline CDR1 MGHRA, CDR2 YSYEKL. Trimming cost V 9 bases and J 5 bases, with 16 bases left between them. The CDR3: CASKAWQGNEKLFF. DNA for the CDR3: TGCGCCAGTAAAGCTTGGCAGGGGAATGAAAAACTGTTTTTT.

The chain links TRBV2 to TRBJ2-1; the D gene is possibly TRBD2 (6 bases). V lost 8 bases, J lost 2 bases, and 10 bases lay in between. CDR1 SNHLY and CDR2 FYNNEI come from the germline V gene. CDR3 length: 13 residues. In nucleotides, the CDR3 is TGTGCCAGCCGGCGGGACCCCTACAATGAGCAGTTCTTC. Its protein is CASRRDPYNEQFF.

The chain has TRBV5-6 and TRBJ2-5; D is perhaps TRBD1 (6 bases). The CDR3 loop spans 14 amino acids. Germline V gene sequence: CDR1 SGHDT, CDR2 YYEEEE. V was pared by 3 bases and J by 4 bases, with 13 bases between. CDR3 sequence: CASSSRDNIETQYF. CDR3 nucleotide sequence: TGTGCCAGCAGCTCACGGGACAACATAGAGACCCAGTACTTC.

V and J are TRBV20-1 and TRBJ2-1, with D uncertain. V was cut by 3 bases and J by 0 bases, with 21 bases left in between. The CDR3 runs to 18 residues. Germline CDR1 is DFQATT and CDR2 is SNEGSKA (reference sequence). This CDR3 reads CSASPPAGTRSSYNEQFF. The DNA of the CDR3 is TGCAGTGCTAGTCCCCCGGCCGGTACCCGGAGCTCCTACAATGAGCAGTTCTTC.

The chain employs TRBV19 and TRBJ2-5; 11 bases match TRBD2. The CDR3 sequence is 16 residues long. Germline values: CDR1 LNHDA, CDR2 SQIVND (reference sequence). V gave up 5 bases and J gave up 5 bases; unmatched junction bases: 10. The CDR3 bases are TGTGCCAGTAGTGCCCCGGGACTAGCGGCATCTGAGACCCAGTACTTC. Amino acids: CASSAPGLAASETQYF.

This rearrangement joins TRBV11-3 to TRBJ2-7; 7 positions match TRBD2. The CDR3 extends over 15 amino acids. With 3 bases clipped from V and 1 base from J, the junction kept 6 bases outside the gene matches. CDR1 SGHNT and CDR2 YENEEA come from the germline V gene. DNA for the CDR3: TGTGCCAGCAGCTTTCCAGCGGGATGGTCCTACGAGCAGTACTTC. This sequence encodes CASSFPAGWSYEQYF.

The chain combines TRBV30 with TRBJ1-5; 9 bases match TRBD1. This CDR3 has 13 amino acids. V shed 5 bases and J 5 bases; nucleotides not matched to a gene: 4. Germline V gives CDR1 GTSNPN, CDR2 SVGIG (reference sequence). CDR3 coding DNA: TGTGCCTGGGGACAGGGGCCTCATCAGCCCCAGCATTTT. This codes for CAWGQGPHQPQHF.

This clone was found once. DNA for the CDR3: TGTGCCAGCAGTTTCCGGACTAGCGGGAGATTGGCTTTGGCCTACGAGCAGTACTTC. Its translation is CASSFRTSGRLALAYEQYF. This chain uses TRBV6-2 or TRBV6-3 with TRBJ2-7; 13 nucleotides align to TRBD2. Germline V gene lookup returns CDR1 MNHEY and CDR2 SVGEGT. This CDR3 is 19 amino acids long. With V trimmed by 4 bases and J by 2 bases, 14 bases remained unmatched.

This chain connects TRBV18 to TRBJ2-5; tentatively, D is TRBD2 (5 bases). The CDR3 contains 13 residues. Trimming pared 6 bases from V and 5 bases from J, leaving 13 bases between. Germline-derived CDR1 and CDR2 are KGHSH and LQKENI. The CDR3 protein is CASSPTSVETQYF. The CDR3 DNA follows: TGTGCCAGCTCCCCAACTAGTGTGGAGACCCAGTACTTC.

This clone appeared once. The rearrangement joins TRBV5-1 to TRBJ2-2; 7 positions match TRBD2. J lost 0 bases, V lost 4 bases, and 12 bases had no gene match. Germline loops: CDR1 SGHRS, CDR2 YFSETQ. This CDR3 has 18 residues. CDR3 in amino acids: CASSPHRAGVSNTGELFF. The CDR3 DNA reads as TGCGCCAGCAGCCCCCATCGGGCGGGAGTTTCGAACACCGGGGAGCTGTTTTTT.

The chain is built from TRBV4-3 and TRBJ1-1; tentative D call: TRBD1 (5 bases). V shed 2 bases and J shed 3 bases, with 13 bases lying between them. This CDR3 contains 15 residues. Germline loops: CDR1 LGHNA, CDR2 YSLEER. The CDR3 protein is CASSQRARGDTEAFF. In nucleotides, the CDR3 is TGCGCCAGCAGCCAAAGGGCCCGGGGGGACACTGAAGCTTTCTTT.

The chain joins TRBV7-9 to TRBJ1-2, with 7 bases lining up with TRBD1. The CDR3 consists of 16 residues. V shed 5 bases and J 2 bases; nucleotides not matched to a gene: 11. Per the germline V gene, CDR1 is SEHNR and CDR2 is FQNEAQ (reference sequence). As DNA, the CDR3 is TGTGCCAGCAGCCCTTTCCGACAGGGAGTGAACTATGGCTACACCTTC. Protein: CASSPFRQGVNYGYTF.

The rearrangement joins TRBV11-2 to TRBJ2-3; 10 bases map to TRBD2. Germline assignment: CDR1 SGHAT and CDR2 FQNNGV. V was pared by 2 bases and J by 4 bases, with 6 bases of the junction left unmatched. The CDR3 extends over 16 amino acids. Written as DNA, the CDR3 is TGTGCCAGCAGCTTAAGCGGGAGGGCTTCAGCAGATACGCAGTATTTT. It encodes CASSLSGRASADTQYF.